The clone carrying this TCR beta chain was observed a few times. What it binds is not known. This clone may be a read error of a much larger clone one base away. As the CDR3 is not closed by the conserved phenylalanine or tryptophan, this likely results from a read error. It was genomic DNA that served as the template for profiling TCR beta VDJ and CDR3. MiXCR, run by TCRdb on the reads, gives a single entry per CDR3 protein. The sample lists about 200,000 distinct CDR3 sequences, roughly 35% occurring once. Germline CDR1 SGHDN, CDR2 FVKESK. This CDR3 region has 17 residues. Trimming at V came to 1 base and at J to 5 bases, leaving 13 bases not matched to a gene. The sample comes from a study of CD8+CD57+ T cells in acquired aplastic anemia. Study at large: The sorted CD4+ and CD8+ cells yielded an average approximately 3 ug of DNA. CD4+ cells from healthy donors averaged around 10 million reads.

Findings and caveats of the study: No significant difference in CD8+ Simpson's diversity was found between patients and controls. Sharing between patients and controls was observed for about 27 CD8+ CDR3 sequences.

Sequences were obtained from sorted CD4+, CD8+, or CD8+CD57+ T cells (not recorded which) from PBMCs. The chain uses TRBV14 and TRBJ2-7; TRBD2 matches at 8 bases. The TCR sequence derives from a human donor in good health, serving as a control. DNA for the CDR3: TGTGCCAGCAGCCAAGGCGTAGGTAGCGGGGAGCGCCACGAGCAGTACCTC. This gives the protein CASSQGVGSGERHEQYL.